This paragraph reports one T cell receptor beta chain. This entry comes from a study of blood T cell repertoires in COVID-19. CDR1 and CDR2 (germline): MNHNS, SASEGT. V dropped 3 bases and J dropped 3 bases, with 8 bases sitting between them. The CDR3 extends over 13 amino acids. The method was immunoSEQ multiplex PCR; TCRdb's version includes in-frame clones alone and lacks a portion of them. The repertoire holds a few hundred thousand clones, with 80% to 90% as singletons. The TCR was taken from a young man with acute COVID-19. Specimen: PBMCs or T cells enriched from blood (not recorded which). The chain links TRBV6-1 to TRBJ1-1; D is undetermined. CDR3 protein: CASSEGDHTEAFF. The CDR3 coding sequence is TGTGCCAGCAGTGAGGGCGACCACACTGAAGCTTTCTTT.